Detailed here is one TCR beta chain. Its recognized antigen is unknown. There are no base qualities to consult, and no much larger clone falls within one base. The source of the sample is a study of graft-versus-host responses after intestinal transplantation (dated by TCRdb to the early 2020s). For the wider study: Multivisceral, liver-intestinal, or isolated intestinal transplants were received by the recipients. All recipients received anti-thymocyte globulin induction followed by maintenance tacrolimus and steroids for about three years. Alloreactive clones were identified by sequencing pre-transplant mixed lymphocyte reaction products and comparing them with unstimulated pre-transplant donor and recipient T cells. Instead of going to the commercial service, samples from a few later patients were sequenced in-house on an Illumina MiSeq and processed with MiXCR. Graft-versus-host and host-versus-graft alloreactive T cell clones were tracked in the graft, circulation and bone marrow after intestinal transplantation using bulk TCR-beta CDR3 sequencing. A cohort of around 25 intestinal transplant recipients, including one retransplant, was enrolled, and 3 patients lacking pretransplant specimens were excluded. Donor T cell macrochimerism was defined as a peak of at least 4% donor T cells among recipient peripheral blood mononuclear cells. The investigation overall reported the following: In the allografts of patients with donor T cell macrochimerism, GvH to HvG T cell clonal ratios were high. GvH clones turned up in recipient bone marrow, with some appearing earlier in ileal mucosa or blood, a pattern consistent with an intestinal mucosal origin. The relatively low number and heterogeneity of intestinal transplant patients limited the conclusions. Early after transplant, peak levels of circulating GvH clones were found to be associated with declines in HvG clones.

Deletion took 3 bases off V and 4 bases off J, with a span of 15 bases between the germline ends. The CDR3 holds 14 amino acids from the cysteine to the phenylalanine. Only CDR3 DNA is held: 42 bases, read in frame from base 1. Taken from the germline V gene, the CDR1 and CDR2 loops are SQVTM and ANQGSEA. Library generation was performed with the immunoSEQ multiplex PCR assay. In most patients, genomic DNA was isolated using the Qiagen DNeasy Blood and Tissue Kit and sent frozen to Adaptive Biotechnologies for TCR sequencing. For most patients, genomic DNA was subjected to high-throughput TCR-beta CDR3 sequencing by Adaptive Biotechnologies. From the authors' description of their analysis: Adaptive's ImmunoSEQ software supplied the TCR sequencing data for 15 to 20 patients, while MiXCR and VDJtools were used to process a few other patients. CD4 versus CD8 sorting errors were corrected by removing sequences found in both subsets at a frequency ratio below 5:1. CDR3 nucleotide sequences shared between donor and recipient were removed because the origin of such sequences could not be assigned. Alloreactive clones required at least 2-fold expansion over unstimulated cells and minimum CFSE-low frequency of 0.002% (template counts) or 0.001% (read counts). Mappable clones were those detected in sequenced pre-transplant spleen, lymph node, or MLR CFSE-low populations of the donor or recipient. The cumulative frequency of alloreactive clones was calculated as a percentage of all sequences, weighted by copy number. The table comes from immuneACCESS by way of TCRdb, which keeps in-frame sequences with V and J called. Part of the clones is missing from these tables; in studies checked, under half for an unresolved V gene and the rest for unknown reasons. The V and J calls and clone size are taken from that table; D and trimming were inferred from the DNA. Across this sample there are around 84,000 clones, with around 83% seen only once. Together, the top ten hold roughly a sixth of the sample.

The meaning of the sample's time point label: cells obtained before transplantation from donor or recipient. CD3+CD4+ and CD3+CD8+ populations were FACS-sorted from unstimulated pre-transplant donor and recipient cells taken from spleen or lymph nodes. The V and J segments used are TRBV29-1 and TRBJ1-2; no confident D gene assignment can be made. The sequence derives from a human donor who received an intestinal transplant. Source: unstimulated CD8+ T cells sorted from spleen or lymph node cells, taken before intestinal transplant. The DNA sequence is as follows: TGCAGCGTTGAGGGAGGATATCCTATCTATGGCTACACCTTC. It specifies CSVEGGYPIYGYTF.